This T cell receptor (beta chain) was captured in a study of control samples from healthy donors and cancer patients (TCRdb year 2020). Its CDR3 holds 12 amino acids, cysteine through phenylalanine. CDR3 DNA only is kept here, 36 bases in frame from base 1. Per the germline V gene, SGHVS is the CDR1 and FQNEAQ is the CDR2. The germline ends are 10 bases apart after V is trimmed by 7 bases and J by 4 bases. To prepare the library, the immunoSEQ multiplex PCR assay was applied. This immuneACCESS table, as held by TCRdb, lists in-frame sequences with V and J called but not all clones. Of the missing ones, under half trace to an unresolved V gene in checked studies; the others have no known cause. This sample lists around 130,000 clones; approximately 90% were detected once. The ten largest clones represent about 3.2% of the sample. Comments on this clone: No antigen is known for it. Base qualities are not provided; no much larger clone lies one nucleotide away.

The TCR comes from a man in his fifties or sixties in good health. This receptor chain uses TRBV7-8 and TRBJ1-1; the D gene identity is not certain. Source material: blood. The CDR3 corresponds to CASIHRGTEAFF. At the DNA level, the sequence is TGTGCCAGCATCCATCGGGGCACTGAAGCTTTCTTT.